This TCR beta chain was recorded in a study of beta chain features in type 1 diabetes. Heparinised blood was drawn once per donor, averaging roughly 120 mL. All of the isolated RNA was reverse transcribed, so expressed TCRB transcripts were sequenced. This table comes from immunoSEQ multiplex PCR, and its TCRdb copy is limited to in-frame clones, with some not included. Of 20,000 to 25,000 clones in the sample, about 58% were seen once. For this clone: The antigen is not known.

CDR1 and CDR2 from the germline V gene are MNHEY and SVGAGI. This CDR3 region has 14 residues. V shed 8 bases and J shed 2 bases, with 15 bases lying between them. Study-wide findings and caveats: Any HLA-type effect on TCRB rearrangement remained unresolved here. Sequencing of cDNA might inflate the share of cells that strongly express TCR. A pattern of fewer insertions and more deletions at VDJ junctions was seen in type 1 diabetes patients. All four CD4+ subsets from Type 1 diabetes patients carried moderately but significantly shorter TCRB CDR3s.

The chain has TRBV6-5 and TRBJ2-5, with D perhaps matching TRBD1 (6 bases). The origin of this receptor is a man between 18 and 29 years old with type 1 diabetes. What was sequenced was stem cell memory CD4+ T cells from blood. DNA for the CDR3: TGTGCCAGCCGCCCCGGACAGTTACAAGAGACCCAGTACTTC. It is translated as CASRPGQLQETQYF.